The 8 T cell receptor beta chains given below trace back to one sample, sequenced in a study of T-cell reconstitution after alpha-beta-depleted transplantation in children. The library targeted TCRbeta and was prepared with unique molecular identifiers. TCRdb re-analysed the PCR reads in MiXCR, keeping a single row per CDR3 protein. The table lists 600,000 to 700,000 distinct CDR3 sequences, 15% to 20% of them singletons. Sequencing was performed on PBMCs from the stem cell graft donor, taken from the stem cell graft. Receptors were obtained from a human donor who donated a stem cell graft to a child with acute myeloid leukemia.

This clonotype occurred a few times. CDR3 in amino acids: CATSSDRGLTGELFF. CDR3 nucleotides: TGTGCCACCAGCTCCGACAGGGGGCTCACCGGGGAGCTGTTTTTT. J is TRBJ2-2 and V is TRBV15; 10 bases line up with TRBD1. V lost 5 bases and J lost 4; bases outside the gene matches: 4. Per the germline V gene, CDR1 is LNHNV and CDR2 is YYDKDF (reference sequence). The CDR3 is 15 amino acids.

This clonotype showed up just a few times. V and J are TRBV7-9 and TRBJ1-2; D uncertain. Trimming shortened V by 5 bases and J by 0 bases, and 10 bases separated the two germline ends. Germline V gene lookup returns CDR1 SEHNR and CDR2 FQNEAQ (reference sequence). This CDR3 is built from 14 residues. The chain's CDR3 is CASSPPSSNYGYTF. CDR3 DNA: TGTGCCAGCAGCCCACCGTCCTCTAACTATGGCTACACCTTC.

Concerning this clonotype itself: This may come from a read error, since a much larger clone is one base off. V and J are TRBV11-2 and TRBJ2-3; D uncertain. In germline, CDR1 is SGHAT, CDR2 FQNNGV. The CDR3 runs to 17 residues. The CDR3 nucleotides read TGTGCCAGCAGCTTAGAGTTCAACTTCTTATTAGGAGATATGCAGTATTTT. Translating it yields CASSLEFNFLLGDMQYF.

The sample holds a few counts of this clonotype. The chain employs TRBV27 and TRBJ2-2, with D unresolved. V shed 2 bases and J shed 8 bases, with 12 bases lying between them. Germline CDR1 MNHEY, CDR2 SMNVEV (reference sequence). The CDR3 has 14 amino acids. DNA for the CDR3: TGTGCCAGCAGTTTAAGGCAGTTTGGAGGGGAGCTGTTTTTT. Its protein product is CASSLRQFGGELFF.

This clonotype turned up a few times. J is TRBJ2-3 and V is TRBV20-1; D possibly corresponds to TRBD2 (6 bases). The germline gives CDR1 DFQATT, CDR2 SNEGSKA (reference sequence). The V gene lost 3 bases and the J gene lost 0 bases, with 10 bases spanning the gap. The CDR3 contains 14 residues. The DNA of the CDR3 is TGCAGTGCTAGTAGTCGGGGGAGCACAGATACGCAGTATTTT. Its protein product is CSASSRGSTDTQYF.

The CDR3 sequence is CASSEGGGRGANVLTF. The CDR3 nucleotides read TGCGCCAGCAGTGAGGGGGGGGGAAGAGGGGCCAACGTCCTGACTTTC. The chain recombines TRBV10-2 with TRBJ2-6, with 7 bases identical to TRBD2. From germline, CDR1 is WSHSY and CDR2 SAAADI. CDR3 size: 16 residues. V trimming: 2 bases; J trimming: 4 bases; junction bases outside the gene matches: 5.

CDR3 sequence: CASTRQDYGYTF. Written as DNA, the CDR3 is TGTGCCAGCACCCGACAGGACTATGGCTACACCTTC. The rearrangement uses TRBV6-2 or TRBV6-3 and TRBJ1-2; D perhaps matches TRBD1 (6 bases). Germline CDR1 and CDR2: MNHEY and SVGEGT. V was cut by 7 bases and J by 3 bases, with 9 bases left in between. CDR3 size: 12 residues.

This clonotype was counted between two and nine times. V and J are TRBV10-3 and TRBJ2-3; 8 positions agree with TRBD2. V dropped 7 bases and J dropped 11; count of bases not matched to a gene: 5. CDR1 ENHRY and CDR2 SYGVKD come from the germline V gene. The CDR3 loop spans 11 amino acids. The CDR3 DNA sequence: TGTGCCATCATGAGCGGGGGAATGCAGTATTTT. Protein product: CAIMSGGMQYF.